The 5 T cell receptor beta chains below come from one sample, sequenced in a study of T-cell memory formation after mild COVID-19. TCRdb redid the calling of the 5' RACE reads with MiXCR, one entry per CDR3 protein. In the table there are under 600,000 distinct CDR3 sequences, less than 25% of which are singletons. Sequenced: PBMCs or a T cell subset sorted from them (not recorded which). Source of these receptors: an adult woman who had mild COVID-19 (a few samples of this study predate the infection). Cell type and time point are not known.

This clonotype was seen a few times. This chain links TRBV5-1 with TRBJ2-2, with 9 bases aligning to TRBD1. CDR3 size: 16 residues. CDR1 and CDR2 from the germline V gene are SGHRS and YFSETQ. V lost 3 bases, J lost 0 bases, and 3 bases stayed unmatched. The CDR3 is CASSWTGDSNTGELFF. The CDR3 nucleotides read TGCGCCAGCAGCTGGACAGGGGACTCGAACACCGGGGAGCTGTTTTTT. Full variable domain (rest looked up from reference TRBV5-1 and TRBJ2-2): KAGVTQTPRYLIKTRGQQVTLSCSPISGHRSVSWYQQTPGQGLQFLFEYFSETQRNKGNFPGRFSGRQFSNSRSEMNVSTLELGDSALYLCASSWTGDSNTGELFFGEGSRLTVL.

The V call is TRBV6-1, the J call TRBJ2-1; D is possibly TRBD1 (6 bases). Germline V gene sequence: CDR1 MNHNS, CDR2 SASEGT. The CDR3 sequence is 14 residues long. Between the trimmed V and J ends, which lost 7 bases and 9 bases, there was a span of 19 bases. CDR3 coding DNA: TGTGCCAGCATCATCGACAGGAACTGGCTTGAGCAGTTCTTC. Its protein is CASIIDRNWLEQFF.

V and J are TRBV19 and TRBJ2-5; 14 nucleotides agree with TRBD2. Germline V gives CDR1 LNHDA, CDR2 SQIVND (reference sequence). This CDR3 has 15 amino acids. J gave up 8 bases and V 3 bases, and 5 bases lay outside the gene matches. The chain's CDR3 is CASSIGLAGGDTQYF. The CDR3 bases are TGTGCCAGTAGTATCGGACTAGCGGGAGGAGATACCCAGTACTTC.

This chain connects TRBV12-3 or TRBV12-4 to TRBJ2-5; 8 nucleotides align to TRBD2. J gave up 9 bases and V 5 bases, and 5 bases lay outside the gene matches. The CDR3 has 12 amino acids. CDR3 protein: CASSPGLAPQYF. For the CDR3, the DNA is TGTGCCAGCAGTCCAGGACTAGCTCCCCAGTACTTC.

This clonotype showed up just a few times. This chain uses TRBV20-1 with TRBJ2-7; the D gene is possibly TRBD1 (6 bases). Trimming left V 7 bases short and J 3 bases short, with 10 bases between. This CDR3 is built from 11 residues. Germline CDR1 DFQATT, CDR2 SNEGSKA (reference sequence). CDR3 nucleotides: TGCAGTGGGCAGGGGAACTACGAGCAGTACTTC. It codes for CSGQGNYEQYF.